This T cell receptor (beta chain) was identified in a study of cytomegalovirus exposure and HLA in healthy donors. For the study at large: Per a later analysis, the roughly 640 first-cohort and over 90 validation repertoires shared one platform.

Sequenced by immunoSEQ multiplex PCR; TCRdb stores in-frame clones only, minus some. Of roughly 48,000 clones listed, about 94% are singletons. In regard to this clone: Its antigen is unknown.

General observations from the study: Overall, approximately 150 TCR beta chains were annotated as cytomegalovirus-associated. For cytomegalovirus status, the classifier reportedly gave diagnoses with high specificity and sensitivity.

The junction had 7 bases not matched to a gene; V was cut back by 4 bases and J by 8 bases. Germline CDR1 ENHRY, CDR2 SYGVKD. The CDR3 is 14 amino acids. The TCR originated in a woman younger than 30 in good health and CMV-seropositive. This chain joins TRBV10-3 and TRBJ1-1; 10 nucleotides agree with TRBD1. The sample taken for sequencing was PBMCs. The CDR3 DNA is TGTGCCATCAGTGCCCTGACAGGGGGCGTAGAAGCTTTCTTT. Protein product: CAISALTGGVEAFF.